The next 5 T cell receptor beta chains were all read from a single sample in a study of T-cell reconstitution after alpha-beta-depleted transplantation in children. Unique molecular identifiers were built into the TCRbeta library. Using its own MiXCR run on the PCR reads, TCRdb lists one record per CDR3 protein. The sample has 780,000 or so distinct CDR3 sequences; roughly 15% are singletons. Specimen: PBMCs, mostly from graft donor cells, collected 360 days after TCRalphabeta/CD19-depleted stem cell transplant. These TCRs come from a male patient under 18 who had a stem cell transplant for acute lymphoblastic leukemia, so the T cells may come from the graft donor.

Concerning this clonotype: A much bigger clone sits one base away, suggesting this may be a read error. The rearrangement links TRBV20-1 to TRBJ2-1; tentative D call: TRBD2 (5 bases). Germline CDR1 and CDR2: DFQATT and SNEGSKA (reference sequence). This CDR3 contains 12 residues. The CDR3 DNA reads TGCAGTGCCAGGACTGGGCACAATGAGCGGTTCTTC. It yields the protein CSARTGHNERFF.

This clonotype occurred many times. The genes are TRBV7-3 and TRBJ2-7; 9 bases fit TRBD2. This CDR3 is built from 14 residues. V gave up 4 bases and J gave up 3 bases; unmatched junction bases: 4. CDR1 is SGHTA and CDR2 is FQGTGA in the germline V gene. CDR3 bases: TGTGCCAGCAGCTCTCTAGCGGGGTTCTACGAGCAGTACTTC. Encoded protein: CASSSLAGFYEQYF.

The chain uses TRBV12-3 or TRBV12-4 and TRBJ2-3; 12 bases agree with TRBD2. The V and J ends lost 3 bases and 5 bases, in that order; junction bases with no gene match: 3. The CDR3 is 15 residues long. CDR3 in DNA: TGTGCCAGCAGTTTTGGACTAGCGGGACTAGATACGCAGTATTTT. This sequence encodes CASSFGLAGLDTQYF.

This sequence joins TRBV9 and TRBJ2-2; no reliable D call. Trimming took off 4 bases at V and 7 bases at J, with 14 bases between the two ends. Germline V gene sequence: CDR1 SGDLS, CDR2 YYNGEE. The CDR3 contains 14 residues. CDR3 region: CASSTPPRDGELFF. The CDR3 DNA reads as TGTGCCAGCAGCACCCCGCCTAGGGACGGGGAGCTGTTTTTT.

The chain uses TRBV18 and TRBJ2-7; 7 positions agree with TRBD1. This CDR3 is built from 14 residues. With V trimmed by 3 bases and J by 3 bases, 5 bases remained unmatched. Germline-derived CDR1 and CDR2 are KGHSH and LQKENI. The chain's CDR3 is CASSPDRLGYEQYF. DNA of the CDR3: TGTGCCAGCTCACCGGACAGGTTGGGCTACGAGCAGTACTTC. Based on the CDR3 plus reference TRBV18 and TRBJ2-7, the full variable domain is NAGVMQNPRHLVRRRGQEARLRCSPMKGHSHVYWYRQLPEEGLKFMVYLQKENIIDESGMPKERFSAEFPKEGPSILRIQQVVRGDSAAYFCASSPDRLGYEQYFGPGTRLTVT.